This entry lists 3 T cell receptor beta chains sequenced from one sample in a study of OX40 agonist ivuxolimab in advanced cancers. Library creation used the immunoSEQ multiplex PCR assay. TCRdb re-hosts the immuneACCESS table, in-frame sequences only. Its copies lack some clones; in the studies checked, an unresolved V gene accounts for under half of them, and the cause for the rest is not known. The sample yields approximately 80,000 clones; 90% were counted once. Of the sample, 0.33% falls within the top ten clones. This sample comprised CD4+ or CD8+ T cells sorted from blood, obtained in a trial of the OX40 agonist ivuxolimab. Source of these receptors: an adult with an advanced solid tumor such as melanoma, head and neck, liver or kidney cancer.

The chain carries TRBV5-1 and TRBJ2-3; 12 bases are shared with TRBD2. Germline CDR1 is SGHRS and CDR2 is YFSETQ. Trimming at V came to 4 bases and at J to 3 bases, leaving 6 bases not matched to a gene. The CDR3 has 16 residues. The CDR3 nucleotides are TGCGCCAGCAGCCCCGGGACTAGCGGGTTGACAGATACGCAGTATTTT. Translation gives CASSPGTSGLTDTQYF.

Turning to this clone: Other DNA sequences in this sample translate to the same CDR3. The J gene is TRBJ2-3, the V gene TRBV5-1; 9 bases are a match to TRBD1. V shed 3 bases, J shed 4 bases, and the junction held 3 bases outside the gene matches. The CDR3 has 14 residues. Germline CDR1 reads SGHRS; CDR2 reads YFSETQ. This CDR3 is CASSSRQGADTQYF. CDR3 nucleotide sequence: TGCGCCAGCAGCTCGAGACAGGGGGCAGATACGCAGTATTTT.

The V and J genes are TRBV7-9 and TRBJ1-1; no reliable D call. The V gene's germline CDR1 is SEHNR and CDR2 FQNEAQ (reference sequence). V dropped 3 bases and J dropped 0 bases, with 11 bases sitting between them. The CDR3 is 15 residues long. The chain's CDR3 is CASSFEFLMNTEAFF. The CDR3 DNA reads as TGTGCCAGCAGCTTCGAGTTCCTCATGAACACTGAAGCTTTCTTT.